The 24 T cell receptor beta chains reported below all come from one sample, sequenced in a study of PD-1 blockade in classical Hodgkin lymphoma. All patients experienced relapse after autologous stem cell transplantation, and brentuximab vedotin exposure was variable. Here immunoSEQ multiplex PCR was the method, and the copy in TCRdb shows in-frame clones only, minus some. The sample records thousands of clones, around 68% being singletons. The material sequenced was peripheral blood mononuclear cells (PBMCs), taken at baseline. Receptors were obtained from a human donor with classical Hodgkin lymphoma.

The chain couples TRBV25-1 to TRBJ2-5; 8 bases align to TRBD1. Germline trimming cut 3 bases from V and 1 base from J; bases unmatched to any gene: 1. Per the germline V gene, CDR1 is MGHDK and CDR2 is SYGVNS. The CDR3 is made up of 14 amino acids. The CDR3 DNA reads TGTGCCAGCAGTGACAGGGGGCGCCAAGAGACCCAGTACTTC. It codes for CASSDRGRQETQYF.

This rearrangement joins TRBV27 to TRBJ2-7; 9 bases map to TRBD1. This CDR3 has 20 amino acids. Germline-derived CDR1 and CDR2 are MNHEY and SMNVEV (reference sequence). Unmatched junction bases numbered 18, after V lost 0 bases and J lost 3 bases. CDR3 sequence reads: CASSLSRGVPGTGIHYEQYF. The CDR3, as DNA: TGTGCCAGCAGTTTATCGAGGGGAGTACCCGGGACAGGGATACACTACGAGCAGTACTTC.

This clone was seen only once. The chain has TRBV10-3 and TRBJ2-3, with TRBD1 as a possible D gene (6 bases). The V end lost 0 bases, the J end lost 5 bases, and 9 bases lay between the germline ends. This CDR3 comprises 14 residues. Germline V gene data show CDR1 as ENHRY and CDR2 as SYGVKD. CDR3 sequence reads: CAISESGAGDTQYF. The CDR3 nucleotides read TGTGCCATCAGTGAGTCGGGGGCGGGAGATACGCAGTATTTT.

A few counts support this clone. The chain combines TRBV19 with TRBJ2-2, with D perhaps matching TRBD1 or TRBD2 (6 bases each). The CDR3 has 15 amino acids. Germline CDR1 reads LNHDA; CDR2 reads SQIVND (reference sequence). V gave up 5 bases and J gave up 0 bases, with 10 bases separating them. The CDR3 coding sequence is TGTGCCAGTAGTCGGGGGCGTTCGAACACCGGGGAGCTGTTTTTT. This gives the protein CASSRGRSNTGELFF. Supplemented by reference TRBV19 and TRBJ2-2, the full variable domain reads DGGITQSPKYLFRKEGQNVTLSCEQNLNHDAMYWYRQDPGQGLRLIYYSQIVNDFQKGDIAEGYSVSREKKESFPLTVTSAQKNPTAFYLCASSRGRSNTGELFFGEGSRLTVL.

This clone was detected only a few times. V and J are TRBV7-2 and TRBJ1-2; D ambiguous. Deletions cut 5 bases from V and 4 bases from J, with 17 bases between. Looked up from germline, CDR1 is SGHTA and CDR2 is FQGNSA. The CDR3 runs to 15 residues. This CDR3 reads CASSLRSYQSYGYTF. The CDR3 coding sequence is TGTGCCAGCAGCCTCAGGTCTTATCAGAGCTATGGCTACACCTTC.

The chain joins TRBV18 to TRBJ1-5; D not resolved. Germline V gene sequence: CDR1 KGHSH, CDR2 LQKENI. The CDR3 extends over 12 amino acids. V gave up 6 bases and J gave up 7 bases, with 10 bases separating them. The CDR3 reads CASSPDQQPQHF. The CDR3 DNA reads as TGTGCCAGCTCCCCGGACCAGCAGCCCCAGCATTTT.

The chain recombines TRBV7-8 with TRBJ1-6; D is unresolved. This CDR3 region has 16 residues. Germline CDR1 is SGHVS and CDR2 is FQNEAQ. V was clipped by 1 base and J by 6 bases, with 13 bases between them. The CDR3 protein is CASSLDRASPNSPLHF. As DNA, the CDR3 is TGTGCCAGCAGCTTAGATAGGGCATCCCCTAATTCACCCCTCCACTTT.

This rearrangement joins TRBV6-1 to TRBJ1-1; no definite D call. V lost 1 base, J lost 7 bases, and 16 bases lay in between. The germline V gene has CDR1 MNHNS and CDR2 SASEGT. This CDR3 contains 15 residues. CDR3 nucleotides: TGTGCCAGCAGTGAAGGCCACAGATTAGCGGTTGAAGCTTTCTTT. Encoded protein: CASSEGHRLAVEAFF.

The genes are TRBV23-1 and TRBJ1-1; 9 nucleotides match TRBD1. TRBV23-1 is assigned to the ORF class and has an uncertain function. The CDR3 covers 16 residues. V gave up 2 bases and J gave up 6 bases; unmatched junction bases: 10. CDR3 in DNA: TGCGCCAGCAGTCAAGGTAGACAGGGGGAGTATTCTGAAGCTTTCTTT. Translation gives CASSQGRQGEYSEAFF.

The chain carries TRBV27 and TRBJ2-3, with D uncertain. V lost 4 bases and J 0 bases, leaving 11 bases between the germline ends. Germline CDR1 MNHEY, CDR2 SMNVEV (reference sequence). This CDR3 has 15 amino acids. For the CDR3, the DNA is TGTGCCAGCAGTTCTCAGACACTGAGCACAGATACGCAGTATTTT. The encoded protein is CASSSQTLSTDTQYF.

This clone occurred a few times. The chain employs TRBV7-6 and TRBJ1-1; 7 nucleotides match TRBD1. This CDR3 is built from 14 residues. Per germline, CDR1 SGHVS and CDR2 FNYEAQ. The V segment lost 4 bases and the J segment 6 bases; nucleotides outside the gene matches: 8. CDR3 bases: TGTGCCAGCAGCTCATCACAGGGGTTGGCTGAAGCTTTCTTT. Its translation: CASSSSQGLAEAFF.

This clone is labeled as medium-sized. The chain joins TRBV7-9 to TRBJ2-7, with D maybe TRBD2 (5 bases). Germline-derived CDR1 and CDR2 are SEHNR and FQNEAQ (reference sequence). The V and J ends lost 8 bases and 0 bases respectively, with 11 bases between them. CDR3 length equals 13 residues. CDR3 bases: TGTGCCAGCGCGGGTGGGAGCTCCTACGAGCAGTACTTC. Its protein product is CASAGGSSYEQYF.

The V gene is TRBV7-4, the J gene TRBJ1-1, with 7 nucleotides matching TRBD1. Germline V gene sequence: CDR1 SGHVT, CDR2 SQSDAQ. This CDR3 is 14 amino acids long. V gave up 6 bases and J gave up 3 bases; unmatched junction bases: 7. The CDR3 DNA reads TGTGCCAGCAGTCTCGGGACAGTGCACACTGAAGCTTTCTTT. Its translation: CASSLGTVHTEAFF.

This sequence joins TRBV5-1 and TRBJ2-7, with a tentative D call TRBD1 (6 bases). CDR1 and CDR2 from the germline V gene are SGHRS and YFSETQ. The V gene lost 6 bases and the J gene lost 3 bases, with 19 bases spanning the gap. The CDR3 has 15 residues. The CDR3 protein is CASKMGQPEVYEQYF. The CDR3 nucleotides are TGCGCCAGCAAAATGGGACAACCGGAAGTCTACGAGCAGTACTTC. The complete variable domain, with remaining parts taken from reference TRBV5-1 and TRBJ2-7, reads KAGVTQTPRYLIKTRGQQVTLSCSPISGHRSVSWYQQTPGQGLQFLFEYFSETQRNKGNFPGRFSGRQFSNSRSEMNVSTLELGDSALYLCASKMGQPEVYEQYFGPGTRLTVT.

V and J are TRBV14 and TRBJ2-2, with D perhaps given as TRBD1 or TRBD2 (5 bases each). Germline V lookup: CDR1 SGHDN, CDR2 FVKESK. The CDR3 loop spans 14 amino acids. Trimming stripped 9 bases from V and 4 bases from J, with 15 bases between. CDR3 bases: TGTGCCAGTACCCGGGGCCGGGCCACCGGGGAGCTGTTTTTT. Protein sequence: CASTRGRATGELFF.

V and J are TRBV5-1 and TRBJ2-3; D unclear. The CDR3 length is 13 residues. Germline CDR1 and CDR2: SGHRS and YFSETQ. V was shortened by 6 bases and J by 0 bases, with 8 bases between the two germline ends. The CDR3 bases are TGCGCCAGCAACGACGCTAGCACAGATACGCAGTATTTT. This gives the protein CASNDASTDTQYF.

V gene TRBV13 combines with J gene TRBJ1-3; no firm D call. The V gene's germline CDR1 is PRHDT and CDR2 FYEKMQ (reference sequence). V lost 6 bases to trimming and J lost 4 bases, with 13 bases between them. The CDR3 has 14 residues. CDR3 sequence (DNA): TGTGCCAGCAGTAAGAGTTTTGCCGGAAACACCATATATTTT. Protein product: CASSKSFAGNTIYF. Drawing the rest from reference TRBV13 and TRBJ1-3, the complete variable domain is AAGVIQSPRHLIKEKRETATLKCYPIPRHDTVYWYQQGPGQDPQFLISFYEKMQSDKGSIPDRFSAQQFSDYHSELNMSSLELGDSALYFCASSKSFAGNTIYFGEGSWLTVV.

In this sample, this clone turned up a few times. V and J are TRBV5-1 and TRBJ1-2; D may be TRBD1 (5 bases). The CDR3 extends over 14 amino acids. Germline assignment: CDR1 SGHRS and CDR2 YFSETQ. Between the trimmed V and J ends, which lost 3 bases and 5 bases, there was a span of 14 bases. The CDR3 spells CASSSGTSTYGYTF. As DNA, the CDR3 is TGCGCCAGCAGCTCCGGGACTTCCACATATGGCTACACCTTC.

This clone has only a few counts. DNA of the CDR3: TGTGCCAGCAGTACTCAGGGGGGCGGATATGGCTACACCTTC. It is translated as CASSTQGGGYGYTF. This chain links TRBV6-1 with TRBJ1-2; 7 positions match TRBD1. Trimming removed 5 bases from V and 5 bases from J; junction bases left unmatched: 8. Germline V gene lookup returns CDR1 MNHNS and CDR2 SASEGT. The CDR3 runs 14 residues.

V gene TRBV7-2 combines with J gene TRBJ1-2; TRBD1 matches at 7 bases. The CDR3 contains 15 residues. J was trimmed by 4 bases and V by 1 base; bases with no gene match: 6. Germline V CDR1 and CDR2: SGHTA, FQGNSA. The CDR3: CASSLVGQSRYGYTF. As DNA, the CDR3 is TGTGCCAGCAGCTTAGTGGGACAGTCTCGCTATGGCTACACCTTC. The full variable domain, its missing parts supplied by reference TRBV7-2 and TRBJ1-2, is GAGVSQSPSNKVTEKGKDVELRCDPISGHTALYWYRQSLGQGLEFLIYFQGNSAPDKSGLPSDRFSAERTGGSVSTLTIQRTQQEDSAVYLCASSLVGQSRYGYTFGSGTRLTVV.

The gene calls are TRBV12-1 and TRBJ1-5; the table's TRBD1 call for D was not verified on the DNA. TRBV12-1 corresponds to a pseudogene. The CDR3 runs to 15 residues. Here the CDR3 reads CASSLKGIGNQPQHF. CDR3 sequence (DNA): TGTGCCAGCAGTTTAAAGGGGATAGGCAATCAGCCCCAGCATTTT.

This chain links TRBV28 with TRBJ2-2; D possibly corresponds to TRBD2 (6 bases). Germline lookup yields CDR1 MDHEN and CDR2 SYDVKM. The CDR3 extends over 14 amino acids. Trimming took 2 bases from V and 4 from J, leaving 8 bases between them. In DNA form, the CDR3 reads TGTGCCAGCAGTTTAGCGGGACCCACCGGGGAGCTGTTTTTT. Translating it yields CASSLAGPTGELFF.

This clone was recorded only once. CDR3 bases: TGTGCCAGCAGCTTGGGTCAGGGGATGGGATACGAGCAGTACTTC. This encodes CASSLGQGMGYEQYF. The chain links TRBV4-2 to TRBJ2-7; perhaps TRBD1 as D (6 bases). The CDR3 sequence is 15 residues long. Germline V CDR1 and CDR2: LGHNA, YNFKEQ. Trimming shortened V by 5 bases and J by 4 bases, and 18 bases separated the two germline ends.

V gene TRBV11-2 combines with J gene TRBJ2-3; D gene unclear. The V and J ends lost 2 bases and 4 bases respectively, with 7 bases between them. This CDR3 is built from 13 residues. The germline V gene encodes CDR1 SGHAT and CDR2 FQNNGV. The CDR3 region has the DNA TGTGCCAGCAGCTTAACAGTTGCAGATACGCAGTATTTT. It codes for CASSLTVADTQYF. The full variable domain, in which reference TRBV11-2 and TRBJ2-3 provide the parts outside the CDR3, is EAGVAQSPRYKIIEKRQSVAFWCNPISGHATLYWYQQILGQGPKLLIQFQNNGVVDDSQLPKDRFSAERLKGVDSTLKIQPAKLEDSAVYLCASSLTVADTQYFGPGTRLTVL.